This T cell receptor (beta chain) was sequenced for a study of cytomegalovirus exposure and HLA in healthy donors. The PCR had 60 Vbeta and 13 Jbeta primers. Clones were read by immunoSEQ multiplex PCR, and TCRdb kept only the in-frame ones, dropping some. The sample has around 140,000 clones, approximately 82% seen once; the top ten hold approximately 1.5%. As to this clone: The antigen remains undetermined.

Study results and limitations: Donors belonging to an Asian-associated ancestry cluster reportedly showed fewer N-insertions in productive TCRs than the roughly 670-donor mean, according to what a later analysis found. Later analysis revealed greater clonal expansion in HLA-associated TCR beta chains than in equally common others.

This TCR was recovered from a female donor in good health and CMV-seronegative. The sample taken for sequencing was PBMCs.

CDR3 sequence (DNA): TGTGCCACCAGCAGCCCCCTAGCGGCCTCCTACAATGAGCAGTTCTTC. Translating gives CATSSPLAASYNEQFF. The gene calls are TRBV15 and TRBJ2-1; 7 nucleotides agree with TRBD2. Germline trimming cut 3 bases from V and 0 bases from J; bases unmatched to any gene: 5. The CDR3 runs to 16 residues. Germline V gene sequence: CDR1 LNHNV, CDR2 YYDKDF (reference sequence). The full variable domain, in which reference TRBV15 and TRBJ2-1 provide the parts outside the CDR3, is DAMVIQNPRYQVTQFGKPVTLSCSQTLNHNVMYWYQQKSSQAPKLLFHYYDKDFNNEADTPDNFQSRRPNTSFCFLDIRSPGLGDTAMYLCATSSPLAASYNEQFFGPGTRLTVL.